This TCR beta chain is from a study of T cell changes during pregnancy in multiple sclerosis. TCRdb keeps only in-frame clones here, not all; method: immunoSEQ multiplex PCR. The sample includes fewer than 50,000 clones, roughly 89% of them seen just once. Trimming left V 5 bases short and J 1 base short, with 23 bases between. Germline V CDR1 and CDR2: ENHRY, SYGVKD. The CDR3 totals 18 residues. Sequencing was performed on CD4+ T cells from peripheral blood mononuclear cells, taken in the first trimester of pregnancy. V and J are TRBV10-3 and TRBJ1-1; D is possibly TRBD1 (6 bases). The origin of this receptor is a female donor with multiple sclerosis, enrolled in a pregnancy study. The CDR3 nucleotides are TGTGCCATCAGTTCCTCACCGGGACAAGGAAAAAGGAACACTGAAGCTTTCTTT. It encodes CAISSSPGQGKRNTEAFF.